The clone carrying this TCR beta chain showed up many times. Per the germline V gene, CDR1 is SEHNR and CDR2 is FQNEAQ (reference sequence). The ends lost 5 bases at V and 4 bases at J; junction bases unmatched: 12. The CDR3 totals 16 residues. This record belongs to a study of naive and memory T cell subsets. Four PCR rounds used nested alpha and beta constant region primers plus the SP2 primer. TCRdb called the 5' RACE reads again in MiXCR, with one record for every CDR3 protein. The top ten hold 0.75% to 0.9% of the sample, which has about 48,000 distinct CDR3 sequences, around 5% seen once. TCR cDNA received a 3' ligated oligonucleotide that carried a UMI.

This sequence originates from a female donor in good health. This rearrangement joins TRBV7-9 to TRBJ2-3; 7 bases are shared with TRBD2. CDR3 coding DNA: TGTGCCAGCAGCCCCTATCGGGCGGGAGTGTCAGATACGCAGTATTTT. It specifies CASSPYRAGVSDTQYF.